A single sample gave rise to the 3 T cell receptor beta chains below, sequenced in a study of a mutant IDH1 vaccine in newly diagnosed glioma. As to time point: week 35, safety follow-up. Every vaccine dose comprised 300 ug of mutant IDH1 20-mer peptide plus topical imiquimod. Assay: immunoSEQ multiplex PCR; the TCRdb copy retains only in-frame clones and omits some. The sample shows about 69,000 clones, approximately 86% of them seen only once. No antigen has been assigned to these receptors. The specimen comprised PBMCs, sampled from a glioma patient whose treatment included an IDH1 peptide vaccine. The receptors come from a man aged 25-40 years with glioma.

In its sample, this clone was seen a few times. The J gene is TRBJ2-1, the V gene TRBV29-1; D unresolved. CDR1 and CDR2 (germline): SQVTM, ANQGSEA. The V end was cut by 3 bases, the J end by 0 bases, with 12 bases between. The CDR3 covers 15 residues. The CDR3, as DNA: TGCAGCGTTGATCGACACCTAAGCTCCTACAATGAGCAGTTCTTC. It yields the protein CSVDRHLSSYNEQFF.

The table lists this clone with a few counts. The chain has TRBV9 and TRBJ1-2; D gene uncertain. The CDR3 has 13 residues. Trimming shortened V by 4 bases and J by 8 bases, and 15 bases separated the two germline ends. The germline V gene encodes CDR1 SGDLS and CDR2 YYNGEE. The CDR3 region is CASSPNGMRGYTF. CDR3 DNA sequence: TGTGCCAGCAGCCCTAATGGGATGCGGGGCTACACCTTC. Using reference TRBV9 and TRBJ1-2 for the parts outside the CDR3, the full variable domain is DSGVTQTPKHLITATGQRVTLRCSPRSGDLSVYWYQQSLDQGLQFLIQYYNGEERAKGNILERFSAQQFPDLHSELNLSSLELGDSALYFCASSPNGMRGYTFGSGTRLTVV.

This clone was picked up one time. The rearrangement uses TRBV4-2 and TRBJ1-1; D ambiguous. With 3 bases removed from V and 3 bases from J, the gap between germline ends came to 14 bases. The length of the CDR3 is 15 residues. In germline, CDR1 is LGHNA, CDR2 YNFKEQ. CDR3: CASSQFQVGDTEAFF. The CDR3 nucleotides read TGTGCCAGCAGCCAGTTTCAGGTAGGAGACACTGAAGCTTTCTTT.